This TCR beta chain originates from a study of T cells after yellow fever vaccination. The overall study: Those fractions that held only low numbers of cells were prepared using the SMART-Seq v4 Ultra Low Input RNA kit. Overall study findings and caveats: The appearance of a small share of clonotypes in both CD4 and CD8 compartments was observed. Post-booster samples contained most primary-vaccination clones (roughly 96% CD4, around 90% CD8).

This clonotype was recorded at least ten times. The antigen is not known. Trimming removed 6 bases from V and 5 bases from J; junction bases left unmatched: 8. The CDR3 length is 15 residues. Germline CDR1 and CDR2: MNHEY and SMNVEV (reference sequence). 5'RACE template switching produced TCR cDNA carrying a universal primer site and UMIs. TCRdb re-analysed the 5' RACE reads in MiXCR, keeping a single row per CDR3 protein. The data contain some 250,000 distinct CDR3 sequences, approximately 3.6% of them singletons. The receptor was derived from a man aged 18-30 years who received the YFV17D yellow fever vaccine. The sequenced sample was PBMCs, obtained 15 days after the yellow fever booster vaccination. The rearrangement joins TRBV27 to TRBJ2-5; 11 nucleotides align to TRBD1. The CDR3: CASSPGTGGFETQYF. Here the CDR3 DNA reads TGTGCCAGCAGCCCCGGGACAGGGGGGTTTGAGACCCAGTACTTC.